Below, 7 T cell receptor beta chains from the same sample are listed, as sequenced in a study of cytotoxic CD8 clonotypes in ibrutinib-treated CLL. Method: immunoSEQ multiplex PCR; TCRdb's copy keeps in-frame clones and lacks some. The sample includes 130,000 to 150,000 clones, 85% to 95% of them seen just once. Sequencing was performed on PBMCs, taken after 12 months of ibrutinib treatment. All receptors come from a human donor with chronic lymphocytic leukemia.

The chain couples TRBV4-3 to TRBJ2-7, with D tentatively TRBD1 or TRBD2 (5 bases each). V lost 0 bases and J 4 bases, leaving 19 bases between the germline ends. The CDR3 has 17 amino acids. Germline V lookup: CDR1 LGHNA, CDR2 YSLEER. The CDR3 loop is CASSQDRYMGGGYEQYF. CDR3 DNA sequence: TGCGCCAGCAGCCAAGATAGGTACATGGGTGGGGGTTACGAGCAGTACTTC.

The rearrangement links TRBV7-9 to TRBJ1-1; possible D gene TRBD1, 5 bases. The CDR3 extends over 15 amino acids. Germline V gene data show CDR1 as SEHNR and CDR2 as FQNEAQ (reference sequence). V was cut by 0 bases and J by 3 bases, with 11 bases left in between. CDR3 DNA sequence: TGTGCCAGCAGCTTAGCAGGGGCCTATCACACTGAAGCTTTCTTT. Protein sequence: CASSLAGAYHTEAFF.

This chain connects TRBV7-3 to TRBJ1-2; the D gene is possibly TRBD1 (5 bases). Between the trimmed V and J ends, which lost 4 bases and 0 bases, there was a span of 12 bases. Germline lookup yields CDR1 SGHTA and CDR2 FQGTGA. This CDR3 contains 15 residues. The CDR3 nucleotides read TGTGCCAGCAGCTCTTCGGGACGGACTAACTATGGCTACACCTTC. It encodes CASSSSGRTNYGYTF.

V gene TRBV5-8 combines with J gene TRBJ1-1; 9 bases map to TRBD1. Germline V lookup: CDR1 SGHTS, CDR2 YDEGEE. CDR3 length: 15 residues. J gave up 1 base and V 4 bases, and 5 bases lay outside the gene matches. CDR3 in amino acids: CASSHRDRENTEAFF. CDR3 bases: TGTGCCAGCAGCCATCGGGACAGGGAGAACACTGAAGCTTTCTTT.

This chain uses TRBV6-1 with TRBJ2-7; D remains unclear. Trimming removed 4 bases from V and 6 bases from J, with 7 bases in between. Germline CDR1 and CDR2: MNHNS and SASEGT. The CDR3 extends over 11 amino acids. CDR3 nucleotides: TGTGCCAGCAGTGTCCAACTCGAGCAGTACTTC. Amino acid sequence: CASSVQLEQYF.

The chain has TRBV19 and TRBJ2-1, with TRBD2 as a possible D gene (6 bases). Germline CDR1 reads LNHDA; CDR2 reads SQIVND (reference sequence). The V gene lost 5 bases and the J gene lost 15 bases, with 23 bases spanning the gap. The CDR3 runs to 14 residues. This CDR3 is CASSLGGVHPFPFF. CDR3 bases: TGTGCCAGTAGTCTCGGGGGAGTACATCCGTTTCCGTTCTTC. The complete variable domain, with remaining parts taken from reference TRBV19 and TRBJ2-1, reads DGGITQSPKYLFRKEGQNVTLSCEQNLNHDAMYWYRQDPGQGLRLIYYSQIVNDFQKGDIAEGYSVSREKKESFPLTVTSAQKNPTAFYLCASSLGGVHPFPFFGPGTRLTVL.

The V and J genes are TRBV7-9 and TRBJ2-1, with 11 nucleotides matching TRBD2. The junction had 11 bases not matched to a gene; V was cut back by 5 bases and J by 5 bases. CDR1 and CDR2 from the germline V gene are SEHNR and FQNEAQ (reference sequence). The CDR3 length is 17 residues. This chain's CDR3 is CASSPRLAGIQNNEQFF. In nucleotides, the CDR3 is TGTGCCAGCAGCCCACGACTAGCGGGGATACAAAACAATGAGCAGTTCTTC.